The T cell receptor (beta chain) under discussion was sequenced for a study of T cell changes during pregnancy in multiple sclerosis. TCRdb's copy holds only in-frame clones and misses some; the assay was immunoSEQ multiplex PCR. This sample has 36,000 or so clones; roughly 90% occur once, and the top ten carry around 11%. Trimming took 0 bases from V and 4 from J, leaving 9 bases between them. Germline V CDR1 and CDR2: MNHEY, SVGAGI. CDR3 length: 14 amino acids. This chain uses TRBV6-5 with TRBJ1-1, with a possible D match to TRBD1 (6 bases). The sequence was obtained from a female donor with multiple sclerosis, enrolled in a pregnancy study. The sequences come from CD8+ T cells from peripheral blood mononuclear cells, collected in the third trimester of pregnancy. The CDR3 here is CASSYSPGATEAFF. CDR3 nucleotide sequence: TGTGCCAGCAGTTACTCGCCAGGGGCCACTGAAGCTTTCTTT.